One sample yielded the 27 T cell receptor beta chains listed below, sequenced in a study of tumor-infiltrating lymphocytes in primary liver carcinoma. Both RNA and DNA were isolated together from 20-30 mg of bulk tissue that had not been sorted. From roughly 0.5 ug total RNA, TCR beta cDNA was generated with a primer in the constant region. It was through three nested multiplex PCR rounds of slightly modified ARM-PCR that TCR beta libraries arose. The opening two PCR rounds, ten to eleven cycles each, paired TRBV1-TRBV30 forward primers with a C-beta reverse primer. TCRdb processed the multiplex PCR reads anew with MiXCR; each CDR3 protein has one entry. The repertoire includes 95,000 to 100,000 distinct CDR3 sequences, around 66% of them detected once, and approximately 12% sits in the top ten. Sequencing was performed on liver tumor tissue from sampling region 2. As for subset: tumor region T2, inferior pole. The receptor source for this set is a woman in her sixties with primary liver carcinoma and hepatitis B virus infection.

This clonotype was observed at least ten times. The V and J genes are TRBV28 and TRBJ1-4; no reliable D call. The ends were cut back, 5 bases at V and 10 bases at J, with 11 bases in the middle. From germline, CDR1 is MDHEN and CDR2 SYDVKM. The CDR3 covers 12 residues. CDR3 in amino acids: CASSPPRGKLFF. CDR3 nucleotide sequence: TGTGCCAGCAGTCCCCCGAGAGGAAAACTGTTTTTT.

Regarding this clonotype: It may be a read error: a sequence one base away is much more abundant. This chain joins TRBV12-5 and TRBJ2-7; 8 positions match TRBD2. The CDR3 sequence is 19 residues long. Germline loops: CDR1 LGHNT, CDR2 FRNRAP. Germline trimming cut 7 bases from V and 5 bases from J; bases unmatched to any gene: 25. The chain's CDR3 is CASAIKGGAGAVLLHEQYF. The CDR3 DNA is TGTGCTAGTGCCATTAAAGGAGGAGCGGGAGCGGTTCTTCTCCACGAGCAGTACTTC.

This clonotype has a count of ten or more. The chain recombines TRBV4-1 with TRBJ2-2; 7 nucleotides match TRBD1. The V gene's germline CDR1 is MGHRA and CDR2 YSYEKL. Trimming removed 4 bases from V and 1 base from J; junction bases left unmatched: 12. The CDR3 consists of 18 residues. This CDR3 is CASSLQGNGGLNTGELFF. CDR3 in DNA: TGCGCCAGCAGCCTACAGGGGAATGGCGGTCTGAACACCGGGGAGCTGTTTTTT.

J is TRBJ2-4 and V is TRBV7-6; possible D gene TRBD2, 7 bases. Germline CDR1 SGHVS, CDR2 FNYEAQ. V gave up 5 bases and J gave up 5 bases, with 28 bases separating them. The CDR3 is made up of 19 amino acids. CDR3 sequence reads: CASSISRPGGGEKENIQYF. The CDR3 bases are TGTGCCAGCAGCATATCCCGCCCCGGCGGGGGCGAAAAGGAAAACATTCAGTACTTC. Together with reference TRBV7-6 and TRBJ2-4, the CDR3 gives the full variable domain: GAGVSQSPRYKVTKRGQDVALRCDPISGHVSLYWYRQALGQGPEFLTYFNYEAQQDKSGLPNDRFSAERPEGSISTLTIQRTEQRDSAMYRCASSISRPGGGEKENIQYFGAGTRLSVL.

About this clonotype itself: A single base separates this from a much larger clone, so it may be a read error. The rearrangement joins TRBV7-9 to TRBJ2-6; the D is unclear. Germline V gene data show CDR1 as SEHNR and CDR2 as FQNEAQ (reference sequence). V was trimmed by 5 bases and J by 6 bases, leaving 17 bases between them. This CDR3 is built from 16 residues. The CDR3 DNA reads TGTGCCAGCAGCCCCACCGTCGGGTACTCGGCCAACGTCCTGACTTTC. Amino acids: CASSPTVGYSANVLTF.

A note on this clonotype: This may be a read error: a much more frequent sequence differs by one nucleotide. The V gene is TRBV2, the J gene TRBJ1-2, with TRBD1 matching 8 bases. This CDR3 contains 15 residues. The junction had 11 bases not matched to a gene; V was cut back by 7 bases and J by 4 bases. CDR1 and CDR2 (germline): SNHLY, FYNNEI. CDR3 amino acids: CASNSAVGQGYGYTF. In DNA, the CDR3 is TGTGCCAGCAACTCAGCCGTCGGACAGGGCTATGGCTACACCTTC.

This clonotype came up once. The chain employs TRBV29-1 and TRBJ1-1, with unresolved D. The germline CDR1 and CDR2 sequences are SQVTM and ANQGSEA. V lost 6 bases and J lost 6, with 17 bases in between. The CDR3 length is 13 residues. The CDR3 nucleotides read TGCAGCGTCTACCCAGTGGGCTCCGCTGAAGCTTTCTTT. It yields the protein CSVYPVGSAEAFF.

This clonotype was recorded only once. This sequence may be a read error, since a much larger clone differs from it by one base. The V and J genes are TRBV28 and TRBJ2-2; tentatively, D is TRBD1 (6 bases). There are 18 residues in the CDR3. Per germline, CDR1 MDHEN and CDR2 SYDVKM. The CDR3 reads CASNLSFYRVEDTGELFF. The CDR3 nucleotides read TGTGCCAGCAATTTATCTTTTTACAGGGTGGAAGACACCGGGGAGCTGTTTTTT.

In this sample, this clonotype turned up many times. J is TRBJ1-1 and V is TRBV12-3 or TRBV12-4, with D unclear. The CDR3 sequence is 11 residues long. Trimming shortened V by 2 bases and J by 6 bases, and 4 bases separated the two germline ends. The CDR3 loop reads CASSLRSEAFF. In nucleotides, the CDR3 is TGTGCCAGCAGTTTAAGGTCTGAAGCTTTCTTT.

This clonotype appeared once. This may stem from a read error, because a much larger clone lies one nucleotide away. This rearrangement joins TRBV28 to TRBJ2-4, with 7 bases matching TRBD1. The CDR3 is 17 residues long. Germline assignment: CDR1 MDHEN and CDR2 SYDVKM. In nucleotides, the CDR3 is TGTGCCAGCAGTTTCCTCGGGACAGAGCTAGCCAAAAGCATTCAGTACTTC. Translated: CASSFLGTELAKSIQYF.

Worth noting for this clonotype: One base away lies a much larger clone, so this may be a sequencing read error. The genes are TRBV12-3 or TRBV12-4 and TRBJ2-4; maybe TRBD2 (6 bases). Trimming took 7 bases from V and 5 from J, leaving 9 bases between them. CDR3 size: 12 residues. The CDR3 sequence: CASNAGQNIQYF. The CDR3 DNA reads as TGTGCCAGCAACGCGGGACAAAACATTCAGTACTTC.

As to this clonotype: Compared with germline, one end of the junction differs, possibly owing to a read error. The CDR3 region has the DNA TGCAGGGTTACCCGGGGGACGGGCGCTCGCGGCTACATCTTC. Translating gives CRVTRGTGARGYIF. V is TRBV29-1 and J is TRBJ1-2; D might be TRBD1 (5 bases). The CDR3 has 14 amino acids. CDR1 is SQVTM and CDR2 is ANQGSEA in the germline V gene.

Notes on this clonotype: A single base separates this from a much larger clone, so it may be a read error. The V call is TRBV7-9, the J call TRBJ2-1, with 13 positions matching TRBD2. CDR3 length: 17 amino acids. Germline V gene lookup returns CDR1 SEHNR and CDR2 FQNEAQ (reference sequence). The chain's CDR3 is CASSFSPGLAGNNELFF. The DNA of the CDR3 is TGTGCCAGCAGCTTTTCCCCGGGACTAGCGGGAAACAATGAGCTGTTCTTC.

Comments on this clonotype: A read error may produce the germline difference seen at one junction end. The chain links TRBV6-6 to TRBJ1-1, with D maybe TRBD1 (5 bases). This CDR3 has 13 residues. In germline, CDR1 is MNHNY, CDR2 SVGAGI (reference sequence). This chain's CDR3 is CANNLGGGGPAIF. The DNA for the CDR3 is TGTGCCAACAACCTTGGTGGTGGGGGACCAGCTATCTTT.

Notes on this clonotype: A junction boundary mismatches the germline segment, possibly from a read error. J is TRBJ2-1 and V is TRBV13; TRBD1 aligns across 7 bases. The CDR3 consists of 13 residues. Germline V gene data show CDR1 as PRHDT and CDR2 as FYEKMQ (reference sequence). The CDR3 DNA follows: TGTACCAGCAGCCGGGACAGCGACAATGAGCAGCTCTTC. Translated, it gives CTSSRDSDNEQLF.

This clonotype has just one count. Mismatch with germline at one junction end may stem from a read error. This chain uses TRBV6-1 with TRBJ2-2; the match to TRBD2 covers 10 bases. Looked up from germline, CDR1 is MNHNS and CDR2 is SASEGT. CDR3 length: 17 residues. CDR3 region: CASSVRPSGSLFRELLF. CDR3 nucleotides: TGTGCCAGCAGTGTAAGGCCTAGCGGGAGTCTTTTCAGGGAGCTGCTTTTT.

As regards this clonotype: An end of the junction differs from the germline gene, which may be a read error. The chain carries TRBV13 and TRBJ2-1; D gene ambiguous. The CDR3 sequence is 14 residues long. Germline V lookup: CDR1 PRHDT, CDR2 FYEKMQ (reference sequence). The DNA of the CDR3 is TGTGCCAGCAGCCCCCGGAACTACAACAATGATCAGTTCTTC. It translates to CASSPRNYNNDQFF.

A word on this clonotype: The junction shows a germline mismatch at one end, possibly a read error. V is TRBV29-1 and J is TRBJ2-7; the match to TRBD2 covers 9 bases. Germline CDR1 is SQVTM and CDR2 is ANQGSEA. This CDR3 has 13 residues. The DNA of the CDR3 is TGCAGCGTGGGGGGGACTAGCAGGGACGAGAAGTACTTC. Protein product: CSVGGTSRDEKYF.

This clonotype showed up just a few times. An end of the junction does not agree with germline; a read error may underlie this. V usage is TRBV11-2 and J usage is TRBJ2-2; a possible D gene is TRBD2 (5 bases). CDR3 size: 13 residues. Germline CDR1 SGHAT, CDR2 FQNNGV. The CDR3, as DNA: TGTGCCAGAAGCTTAGATAGGACTGGGGAGCTGCTGTTT. Protein product: CARSLDRTGELLF.

The chain couples TRBV29-1 to TRBJ1-2; the match to TRBD1 covers 9 bases. The germline V gene encodes CDR1 SQVTM and CDR2 ANQGSEA. The CDR3 length is 15 residues. The ends lost 5 bases at V and 5 bases at J; junction bases unmatched: 12. In DNA form, the CDR3 reads TGCAGCGTTCTACAGGGGGCGCGGATGGATTATGGCTACACCTTC. Translated: CSVLQGARMDYGYTF.

The chain's CDR3 is CSVDQGVGETQYF. In DNA, the CDR3 is TGCAGCGTGGACCAGGGAGTAGGAGAGACCCAGTACTTC. The chain carries TRBV29-1 and TRBJ2-5, with D possibly being TRBD1 or TRBD2 (5 bases each). This CDR3 spans 13 amino acids. CDR1 and CDR2 from the germline V gene are SQVTM and ANQGSEA. V lost 6 bases to trimming and J lost 4 bases, with 15 bases between them.

As for this clonotype: Because it lacks the conserved phenylalanine or tryptophan at the end, this CDR3 is likely a read error. The rearrangement uses TRBV28 and TRBJ2-5, with 9 positions matching TRBD2. From germline, CDR1 is MDHEN and CDR2 SYDVKM. The CDR3 runs 13 residues. Unmatched junction bases numbered 3, after V lost 5 bases and J lost 5 bases. The CDR3 nucleotides read TGTGCCAGCAGTGGGACTAGCTTGGAGACCCAGTACTTA. It yields the protein CASSGTSLETQYL.

Points on this clonotype: At one of its ends the junction is not consistent with the germline gene, which may arise from a read error. V usage is TRBV11-2 and J usage is TRBJ2-4; 7 bases agree with TRBD2. Germline V gene sequence: CDR1 SGHAT, CDR2 FQNNGV. This CDR3 spans 13 amino acids. The chain's CDR3 is CAGSLGREGVQYF. The CDR3 nucleotides read TGTGCCGGCAGCTTAGGGAGGGAGGGCGTTCAGTACTTC.

As for this clonotype: Because the CDR3 is missing its conserved closing phenylalanine or tryptophan, this is likely a read error. The chain links TRBV29-1 to TRBJ2-7; 7 positions match TRBD2. This CDR3 contains 13 residues. CDR1 and CDR2 from the germline V gene are SQVTM and ANQGSEA. The V gene end was trimmed by 4 bases and the J gene end by 5 bases; junction bases not matched to a gene: 8. Here the CDR3 reads CSVGTSGPHEQYS. The CDR3 nucleotides are TGCAGCGTTGGGACTAGTGGACCGCACGAGCAGTACTCC.

With regard to this clonotype: At one end the junction does not follow the germline gene, possibly because of a read error. As DNA, the CDR3 is TGTGCCATCAGTGAGTCGACAGCCCAAGAGATCCAGTACTTC. Its protein product is CAISESTAQEIQYF. The chain links TRBV10-3 to TRBJ2-5; maybe TRBD1 (5 bases). Germline V gene data show CDR1 as ENHRY and CDR2 as SYGVKD. The CDR3 contains 14 residues.

With respect to this clonotype: The junction departs from the called germline gene at one end, perhaps through a read error. The V gene is TRBV29-1, the J gene TRBJ2-1; TRBD2 aligns across 8 bases. Per the germline V gene, CDR1 is SQVTM and CDR2 is ANQGSEA. The CDR3 sequence is 14 residues long. The CDR3 sequence: CSIEPSGSLNEQFF. DNA of the CDR3: TGCAGCATTGAGCCCAGCGGGAGTTTGAATGAGCAGTTTTTC.

This clonotype was seen repeatedly, ten times or more. This rearrangement joins TRBV12-3 or TRBV12-4 to TRBJ1-1, with D hard to call. The CDR3 covers 18 residues. The ends were cut back, 4 bases at V and 0 bases at J, with 21 bases in the middle. CDR3 protein: CASSSRRDKWAMNTEAFF. The CDR3 coding sequence is TGTGCCAGCAGTTCCCGCAGAGATAAGTGGGCAATGAACACTGAAGCTTTCTTT.